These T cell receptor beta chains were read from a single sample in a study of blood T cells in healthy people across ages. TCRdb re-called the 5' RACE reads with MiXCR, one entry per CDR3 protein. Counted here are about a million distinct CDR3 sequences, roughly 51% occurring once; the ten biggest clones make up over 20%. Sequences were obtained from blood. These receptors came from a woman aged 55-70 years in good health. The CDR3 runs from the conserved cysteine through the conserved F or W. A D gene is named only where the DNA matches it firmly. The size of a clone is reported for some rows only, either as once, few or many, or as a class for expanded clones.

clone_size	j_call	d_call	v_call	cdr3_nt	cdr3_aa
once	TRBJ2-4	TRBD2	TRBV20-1	TGCAGTGCTAGAGATTGGGCTAGCGGGGAAAGCATAGCCAAAAACATTCAGTACTTC	CSARDWASGESIAKNIQYF
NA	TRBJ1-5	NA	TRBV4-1	TGCGCCAGCAGCCAAGATGGAACGGCGTATAGCAATCAGCCCCAGCATTTT	CASSQDGTAYSNQPQHF
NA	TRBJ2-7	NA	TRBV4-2	TGTGCCAGCAGCCAAGAATGGGCGGGAAGCTCCTACGAGCAGTACTTC	CASSQEWAGSSYEQYF
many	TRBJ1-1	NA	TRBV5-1	TGCGCCAGCAGCTCTAGCCGTATGAACACTGAAGCTTTCTTT	CASSSSRMNTEAFF
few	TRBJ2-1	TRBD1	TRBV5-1	TGCGCCAGCAGCTCGATGGGACAGGGGCGAAACAATGAGCAGTTCTTC	CASSSMGQGRNNEQFF
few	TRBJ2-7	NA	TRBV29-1	TGCAGCGTTACTTTTTCCAGGGGTTCAAGACTTATCTACGAGCAGTACTTC	CSVTFSRGSRLIYEQYF
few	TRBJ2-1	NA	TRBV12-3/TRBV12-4	TGTGCCAGCAGTTTTGAGAGCTACAATGAGCAGTTCTTC	CASSFESYNEQFF
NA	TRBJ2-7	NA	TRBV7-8	TGTGCCAGCAGGCCCCTAGGAGGCTACGAGCAGTACTTC	CASRPLGGYEQYF
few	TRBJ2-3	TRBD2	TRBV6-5	TGTGCCAGCAGTTACTCTAGGGCTAGCGGGAGAGATACGCAGTATTTT	CASSYSRASGRDTQYF
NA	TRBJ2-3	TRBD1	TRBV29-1	TGCAGCGTTCGGGACAGGGGGGCAGATACGCAGTATTTT	CSVRDRGADTQYF
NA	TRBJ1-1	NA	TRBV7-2	TGTGCCAGCAGCTTAGCGGGCCGGTCGAACACTGAAGCTTTCTTT	CASSLAGRSNTEAFF
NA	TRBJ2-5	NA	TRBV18	TGTGCCAGCTCACCACACCGTGCCAGGGAAGAGACCCAGTACTTC	CASSPHRAREETQYF
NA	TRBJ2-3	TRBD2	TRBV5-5	TGTGCCAGCAGCTTCTTCCTAGCGGGAGGTACAGATACGCAGTATTTT	CASSFFLAGGTDTQYF
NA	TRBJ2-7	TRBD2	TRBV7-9	TGTGCCTGCAGCTTAGCCGGGGGGTACGAGCAGTACTTC	CACSLAGGYEQYF
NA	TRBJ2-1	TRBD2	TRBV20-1	TGCAGTGCTAGAGATTGGCAGCGGGGGGGCAATGAGCAGTTCTTC	CSARDWQRGGNEQFF
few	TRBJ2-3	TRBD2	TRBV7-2	TGTGCCAGCCGGGGGGGAGGAGATACGCAGTATTTT	CASRGGGDTQYF
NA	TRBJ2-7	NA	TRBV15	TGTGCCACCAGCTTGGGACTTGCGTCCTACGAGCAGTACTTC	CATSLGLASYEQYF
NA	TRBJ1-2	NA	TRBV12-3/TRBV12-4	TGTGCCAGCAGCGTATACCGGACGGGCTATGGCTACACCTTC	CASSVYRTGYGYTF
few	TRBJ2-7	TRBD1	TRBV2	TGTGCCAGCAGTGTCTCGGGACAGGGGGTCTACGAGCAGTACTTC	CASSVSGQGVYEQYF
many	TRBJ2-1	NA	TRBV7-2	TGTGCCAGCAGCCCCTCCTACAATGAGCAGTTCTTC	CASSPSYNEQFF
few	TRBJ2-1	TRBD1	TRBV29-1	TGCAGCGTTGGGACAGGGATTAGCTCCTACAATGAGCAGTTCTTC	CSVGTGISSYNEQFF
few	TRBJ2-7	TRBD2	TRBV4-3	TGCGCCAGCAGCCAAGAACCTTATAGCGGGAGCTACGAGCAGTACTTC	CASSQEPYSGSYEQYF
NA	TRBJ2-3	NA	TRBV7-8	TGTGCCAGCAGCCGGAGCACGGGCCACACAGATACGCAGTATTTT	CASSRSTGHTDTQYF
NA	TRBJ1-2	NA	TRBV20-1	TGCAGTGCTAGAGATCCCACTTCTGGCTACACCTTC	CSARDPTSGYTF
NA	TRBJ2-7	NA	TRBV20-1	TGCAGTGCTAGGGACGTAAGAGGGAGCTCCTACGAGCAGTACTTC	CSARDVRGSSYEQYF
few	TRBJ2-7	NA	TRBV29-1	TGCAGCGTTGAAGTTGACCCGAAGTACTTC	CSVEVDPKYF
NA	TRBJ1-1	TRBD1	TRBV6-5	TGTGCCAGCAGACATACTACAGGGGCGCCCACTGAAGCTTTCTTT	CASRHTTGAPTEAFF
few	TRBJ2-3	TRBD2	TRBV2	TGTGCCAGCATTAGGCGGGAGTGGTCCCCAGATACGCAGTATTTT	CASIRREWSPDTQYF
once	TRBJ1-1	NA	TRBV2	TGTGCCAGCAGCGCAACCCCGACGGGGTGGCCTGAAGCTTTCTTT	CASSATPTGWPEAFF
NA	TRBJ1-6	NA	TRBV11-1	TGTGCCAGCAGCTTCCGAGGGACACCTAATTCACCCCTCCACTTT	CASSFRGTPNSPLHF
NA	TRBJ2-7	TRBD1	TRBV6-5	TGTGCCAGCAGTTACTCAATGGGACAGTCCTACGAGCAGTACTTC	CASSYSMGQSYEQYF
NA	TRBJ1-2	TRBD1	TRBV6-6	TGTGCCAGCAGTCCAGGGGGCCCATACTATGGCTACACCTTC	CASSPGGPYYGYTF
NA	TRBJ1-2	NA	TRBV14	TGTGCCAGCAGCCAAAGCGGCGGACGTATGCTTGGCTACACCTTC	CASSQSGGRMLGYTF
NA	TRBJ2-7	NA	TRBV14	TGTGCCAGCAGCCAAGGGTACAGACTATACGAGCAGTACTTC	CASSQGYRLYEQYF
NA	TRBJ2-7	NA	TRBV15	TGTGCCACCAGCCCTGAACTTAGAGGGGGGATCTTTCTGAACGAGCAGTACTTC	CATSPELRGGIFLNEQYF
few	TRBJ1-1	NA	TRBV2	TGTGCCAGCAAGTTGGCAGGAGGTGAAGCTTTCTTT	CASKLAGGEAFF
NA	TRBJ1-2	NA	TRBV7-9	TGTGCCAGCAGCTCTCCGGGAAACTATGGCTACACCTTC	CASSSPGNYGYTF